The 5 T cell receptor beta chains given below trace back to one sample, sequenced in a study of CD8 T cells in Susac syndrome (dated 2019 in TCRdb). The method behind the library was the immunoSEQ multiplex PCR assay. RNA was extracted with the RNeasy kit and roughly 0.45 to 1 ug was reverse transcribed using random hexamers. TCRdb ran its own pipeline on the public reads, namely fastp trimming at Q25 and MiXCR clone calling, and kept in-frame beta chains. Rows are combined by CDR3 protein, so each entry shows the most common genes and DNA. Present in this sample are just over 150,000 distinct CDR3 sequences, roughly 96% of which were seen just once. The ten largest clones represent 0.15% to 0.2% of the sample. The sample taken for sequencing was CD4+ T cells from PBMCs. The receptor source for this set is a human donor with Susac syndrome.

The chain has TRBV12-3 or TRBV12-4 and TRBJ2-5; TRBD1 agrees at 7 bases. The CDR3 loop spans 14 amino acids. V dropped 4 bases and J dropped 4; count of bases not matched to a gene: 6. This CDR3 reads CASSSTGPPETQYF. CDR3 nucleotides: TGTGCCAGCAGTTCGACAGGGCCCCCAGAGACCCAGTACTTC.

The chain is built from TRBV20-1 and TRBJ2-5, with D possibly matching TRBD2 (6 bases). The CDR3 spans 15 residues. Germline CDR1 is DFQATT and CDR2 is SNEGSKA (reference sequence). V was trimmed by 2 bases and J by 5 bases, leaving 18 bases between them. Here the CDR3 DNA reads TGCAGTGCTAGATTCGGGACTTCGAAGGGGGAGACCCAGTACTTC. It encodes CSARFGTSKGETQYF.

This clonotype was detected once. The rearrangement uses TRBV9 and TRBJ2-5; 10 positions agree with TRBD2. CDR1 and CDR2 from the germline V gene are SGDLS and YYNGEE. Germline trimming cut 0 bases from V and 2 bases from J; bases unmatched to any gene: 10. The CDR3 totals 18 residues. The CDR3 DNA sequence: TGTGCCAGCAGCGTAGGGGTTAGCGGGGGGCCTACTCAAGAGACCCAGTACTTC. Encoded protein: CASSVGVSGGPTQETQYF.

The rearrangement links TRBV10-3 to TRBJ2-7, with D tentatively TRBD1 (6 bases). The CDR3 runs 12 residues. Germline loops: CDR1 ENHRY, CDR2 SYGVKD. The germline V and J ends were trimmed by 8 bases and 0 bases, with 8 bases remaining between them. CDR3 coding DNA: TGTGCCATCGGACAGAGCTCCTACGAGCAGTACTTC. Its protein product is CAIGQSSYEQYF.

For the CDR3, the DNA is TGTGCCAGCAGTGGCCTGAGAGGGTGGGAGAAAAACATTCAGTACTTC. Encoded protein: CASSGLRGWEKNIQYF. The V gene is TRBV2, the J gene TRBJ2-4; possible D gene TRBD2, 5 bases. Per germline, CDR1 SNHLY and CDR2 FYNNEI. This CDR3 has 16 amino acids. V was pared by 4 bases and J by 4 bases, with 17 bases between.